This entry lists 15 T cell receptor beta chains sequenced from one sample in a study of blood T cells in healthy people across ages. A sample-barcoded 5' primer and a J-beta primer mix were used in a second PCR of about 7 to 11 cycles. TCRdb re-called the 5' RACE reads through MiXCR, storing one row per CDR3 protein. The sample lists roughly 700,000 distinct CDR3 sequences; roughly 32% were seen once. Sequencing was done on a sample of blood. The receptors shown here come from a woman older than 75 in good health.

To note about this clonotype: One end of the junction is discordant with germline, which a read error may explain. J is TRBJ2-6 and V is TRBV10-3; D gene unclear. Looked up from germline, CDR1 is ENHRY and CDR2 is SYGVKD. The CDR3 is made up of 16 amino acids. CDR3 amino acids: CAISVGLSSGVNVLTF. The CDR3 DNA is TGTGCCATCAGTGTAGGGTTGAGCTCTGGGGTCAACGTCCTGACTTTC.

The chain links TRBV20-1 to TRBJ2-1; 7 bases align to TRBD2. Trimming cost V 5 bases and J 2 bases; bases outside gene matches: 3. Germline CDR1 DFQATT, CDR2 SNEGSKA (reference sequence). The CDR3 has 13 residues. CDR3 residues: CSARSGAYNEQFF. CDR3 in DNA: TGCAGTGCTCGCAGCGGGGCCTACAATGAGCAGTTCTTC.

A few counts support this clonotype. The gene calls are TRBV11-3 and TRBJ2-2, with 9 positions matching TRBD1. The J segment lost 7 bases and the V segment lost 11 bases, leaving 8 bases of the junction unmatched. The CDR3 runs 13 residues. Germline CDR1 and CDR2: SGHNT and YENEEA. The CDR3 sequence is CAGSGQGNGELFF. The CDR3 DNA reads as TGTGCCGGCTCCGGACAGGGGAACGGGGAGCTGTTTTTT.

This clonotype has more than one count but fewer than ten. The chain links TRBV7-3 to TRBJ1-1, with D possibly TRBD1 on 6 matching bases. This CDR3 is 13 amino acids long. Germline V gene data show CDR1 as SGHTA and CDR2 as FQGTGA. V gave up 6 bases and J gave up 12 bases, with 20 bases separating them. CDR3 residues: CASSQKPGTNPFF. The CDR3 DNA is TGTGCCAGCAGTCAGAAACCCGGGACAAACCCTTTCTTT.

This clonotype was recorded a few times. The V call is TRBV30, the J call TRBJ1-5; D not certain. The germline V gene has CDR1 GTSNPN and CDR2 SVGIG (reference sequence). V lost 1 base to trimming and J lost 2 bases, with 9 bases between them. The CDR3 extends over 14 amino acids. CDR3 bases: TGTGCCTGGAGTGACAGTTCAGGCAATCAGCCCCAGCATTTT. Amino acids: CAWSDSSGNQPQHF. The full variable domain, with the rest looked up from reference TRBV30 and TRBJ1-5, is SQTIHQWPATLVQPVGSPLSLECTVEGTSNPNLYWYRQAAGRGLQLLFYSVGIGQISSEVPQNLSASRPQDRQFILSSKKLLLSDSGFYLCAWSDSSGNQPQHFGDGTRLSIL.

Many counts were recorded for this clonotype. This chain joins TRBV5-1 and TRBJ2-7; D is uncertain. The CDR3 runs to 14 residues. Germline loops: CDR1 SGHRS, CDR2 YFSETQ. V lost 0 bases and J lost 1, with 8 bases in between. The CDR3, as DNA: TGCGCCAGCAGCTTGGTCACAGTATCCTACGAGCAGTACTTC. Its translation is CASSLVTVSYEQYF.

To note about this clonotype: A single base separates this from a much larger clone, so it may be a read error. The chain joins TRBV12-3 or TRBV12-4 to TRBJ2-3; 7 positions match TRBD2. There are 14 residues in the CDR3. CDR3: CAGSPTAGADTQYF. The CDR3 nucleotides read TGTGCCGGCAGTCCCACGGCGGGGGCAGATACGCAGTATTTT.

This clonotype was found many times. V gene TRBV24-1 combines with J gene TRBJ2-3; the D gene is possibly TRBD1 (6 bases). From germline, CDR1 is KGHDR and CDR2 SFDVKD. The CDR3 is made up of 15 amino acids. Deletions cut 4 bases from V and 7 bases from J, with 17 bases between. CDR3 loop: CATSEGTLSRNTQYF. CDR3 nucleotides: TGTGCCACCAGTGAAGGGACACTCTCCAGGAATACGCAGTATTTT.

This clonotype was seen repeatedly, ten times or more. This rearrangement joins TRBV4-2 to TRBJ1-1, with D perhaps matching TRBD1 (6 bases). V lost 3 bases and J 5 bases, leaving 16 bases between the germline ends. The length of the CDR3 is 15 residues. Germline values: CDR1 LGHNA, CDR2 YNFKEQ. For the CDR3, the DNA is TGTGCCAGCAGCCATCGCAGGGGCCCGGGGACTGAAGCTTTCTTT. Protein sequence: CASSHRRGPGTEAFF.

J is TRBJ2-4 and V is TRBV5-1; TRBD2 agrees at 8 bases. There are 13 residues in the CDR3. Germline V gene sequence: CDR1 SGHRS, CDR2 YFSETQ. The trim removed 3 bases at V and 6 bases at J, leaving 2 bases unmatched. For the CDR3, the DNA is TGCGCCAGCAGCTCCCTAGCGGGAAACATTCAGTACTTC. It translates to CASSSLAGNIQYF.

This clonotype was recorded a few times. A much larger clone lies a single base off, so this may be a read error. The chain links TRBV20-1 to TRBJ2-5; 7 nucleotides line up with TRBD1. Germline V gives CDR1 DFQATT, CDR2 SNEGSKA (reference sequence). There are 11 residues in the CDR3. V was pared by 8 bases and J by 11 bases, with 11 bases of the junction left unmatched. The CDR3: CSPRNRGEQYF. CDR3 DNA sequence: TGCAGTCCTCGGAACAGGGGAGAGCAGTACTTC.

Of note for this clonotype: Since no conserved phenylalanine or tryptophan closes the CDR3, a read error is the likely cause. V gene TRBV5-8 combines with J gene TRBJ2-5; D is unresolved. The better agreement between TRBJ2-7 and the DNA end casts doubt on the J call. The germline V gene encodes CDR1 SGHTS and CDR2 YDEGEE. The CDR3 is 12 residues long. CDR3 protein: CASSLGRCEQYC. Here the CDR3 DNA reads TGTGCCAGCAGCTTGGGGCGCTGCGAGCAGTACTGC.

Turning to this clonotype: Since a much larger clone is just one base distant, this may be a read error. The gene calls are TRBV5-1 and TRBJ1-2; 7 nucleotides agree with TRBD1. In germline, CDR1 is SGHRS, CDR2 YFSETQ. The CDR3 runs to 15 residues. CDR3: CTSSLAGQLNYGYTF. The DNA for the CDR3 is TGCACCAGCAGCTTGGCGGGACAGCTGAACTATGGCTACACCTTC.

This clonotype has a count of ten or more. The chain recombines TRBV5-4 with TRBJ2-6; no clear D gene. V gave up 2 bases and J gave up 1 base, with 13 bases separating them. Germline CDR1 reads SGHNT; CDR2 reads YYREEE (reference sequence). The CDR3 runs to 17 residues. CDR3 DNA sequence: TGTGCCAGCAGCTTCGGTGGCCTCGGATCTGGGGCCAACGTCCTGACTTTC. This codes for CASSFGGLGSGANVLTF.

This rearrangement joins TRBV20-1 to TRBJ1-5, with 11 positions matching TRBD1. The CDR3 has 14 amino acids. Germline CDR1 and CDR2: DFQATT and SNEGSKA (reference sequence). J was trimmed by 7 bases and V by 0 bases; bases with no gene match: 2. The CDR3 loop is CSARDRTGGQPQHF. CDR3 in DNA: TGCAGTGCTAGAGATCGGACAGGGGGCCAGCCCCAGCATTTT.